The 30 T cell receptor beta chains below were found in one sample sequenced in a study of T-cell reconstitution after alpha-beta-depleted transplantation in children. Researchers prepared the TCRbeta library using unique molecular identifiers, the study reports. A single record per CDR3 protein comes from TCRdb applying MiXCR to the PCR reads. The table includes approximately 420,000 distinct CDR3 sequences, roughly 11% detected once. The source was PBMCs from the stem cell graft donor, collected from the stem cell graft. The receptors here all came from a human donor who donated a stem cell graft to a child with acute myeloid leukemia.

The chain is built from TRBV29-1 and TRBJ2-1, with 10 bases identical to TRBD2. With V trimmed by 0 bases and J by 0 bases, 11 bases remained unmatched. CDR1 is SQVTM, CDR2 ANQGSEA, per germline. This CDR3 region has 19 residues. CDR3 bases: TGCAGCGTTGAAGATCGCTCTAGCGGGGGCCGTAGCTCCTACAATGAGCAGTTCTTC. It specifies CSVEDRSSGGRSSYNEQFF.

This clonotype occurred many times. This sequence joins TRBV20-1 and TRBJ2-3; 11 bases map to TRBD2. The CDR3 sequence is 16 residues long. Germline V gene sequence: CDR1 DFQATT, CDR2 SNEGSKA (reference sequence). After removal of 3 bases from V and 2 bases from J, the junction contained 7 bases not matched to a gene. The CDR3 sequence is CSASGTSGGLTDTQYF. The CDR3 DNA reads as TGCAGTGCTAGCGGGACTAGCGGAGGCCTCACAGATACGCAGTATTTT.

This clonotype was recorded at least ten times. The J gene is TRBJ2-6, the V gene TRBV10-3; D gene uncertain. Germline V gene sequence: CDR1 ENHRY, CDR2 SYGVKD. The CDR3 contains 16 residues. V lost 2 bases, J lost 2 bases, and 10 bases lay in between. CDR3: CAISEPDRAGANVLTF. Here the CDR3 DNA reads TGTGCCATCAGTGAGCCAGACCGGGCTGGGGCCAACGTCCTGACTTTC.

V usage is TRBV7-2 and J usage is TRBJ2-3, with D perhaps TRBD1 (5 bases). Germline V lookup: CDR1 SGHTA, CDR2 FQGNSA. The CDR3 runs to 14 residues. Deletions cut 4 bases from V and 4 bases from J, with 12 bases between. The CDR3 nucleotides are TGTGCCAGCAGCTCAAAACAGGTCTCAGATACGCAGTATTTT. Protein product: CASSSKQVSDTQYF.

This clonotype was seen at least ten times. The V and J genes are TRBV20-1 and TRBJ2-3, with 8 bases that match TRBD2. The J segment lost 4 bases and the V segment lost 1 base, leaving 4 bases of the junction unmatched. Germline V lookup: CDR1 DFQATT, CDR2 SNEGSKA (reference sequence). CDR3 length: 14 residues. CDR3: CSARAGGPADTQYF. CDR3 nucleotide sequence: TGCAGTGCTAGAGCGGGAGGGCCCGCAGATACGCAGTATTTT.

This clonotype was counted only a few times. The J gene is TRBJ2-5, the V gene TRBV5-4, with TRBD2 as a possible D gene (5 bases). V lost 1 base and J 5 bases, leaving 6 bases between the germline ends. The CDR3 is made up of 12 amino acids. Germline V CDR1 and CDR2: SGHNT, YYREEE (reference sequence). Written as DNA, the CDR3 is TGTGCCAGCAGCTTGCAGCGGGAGACCCAGTACTTC. Translated, it gives CASSLQRETQYF.

This chain connects TRBV20-1 to TRBJ1-3; D gene ambiguous. Looked up from germline, CDR1 is DFQATT and CDR2 is SNEGSKA (reference sequence). Trimming removed 1 base at V and 3 bases at J, with 10 bases between. CDR3 size: 14 residues. The CDR3 DNA sequence: TGCAGTGCTAGAGCTCAGAGTTTTGGAAACACCATATATTTT. Translated: CSARAQSFGNTIYF.

This clonotype turned up a few times. The chain links TRBV20-1 to TRBJ2-7, with a possible D match to TRBD1 (6 bases). The CDR3 extends over 13 amino acids. V gave up 3 bases and J gave up 3 bases, with 12 bases separating them. Germline assignment: CDR1 DFQATT and CDR2 SNEGSKA (reference sequence). The CDR3 bases are TGCAGTGCTAGCGCAGGGGATTTCTACGAGCAGTACTTC. It is translated as CSASAGDFYEQYF.

This clonotype came up a few times. This chain links TRBV6-5 with TRBJ2-7; D is perhaps TRBD1 (7 bases). CDR1 is MNHEY and CDR2 is SVGAGI in the germline V gene. The length of the CDR3 is 18 residues. V lost 0 bases and J lost 4, with 22 bases in between. The CDR3 spells CASSYSRERQGLTYEQYF. CDR3 DNA: TGTGCCAGCAGTTACTCGAGGGAAAGACAGGGACTGACATACGAGCAGTACTTC.

The V gene is TRBV29-1, the J gene TRBJ2-7; D is tentatively TRBD1 or TRBD2 (5 bases each). From germline, CDR1 is SQVTM and CDR2 ANQGSEA. The CDR3 has 11 residues. V was pared by 3 bases and J by 5 bases, with 8 bases between. The CDR3 DNA sequence: TGCAGCGTTGATAGGGGACACGAGCAGTACTTC. It encodes CSVDRGHEQYF.

This clonotype was seen more than once but under ten times. The chain joins TRBV5-1 to TRBJ2-7; D perhaps matches TRBD1 (6 bases). From germline, CDR1 is SGHRS and CDR2 YFSETQ. V was clipped by 4 bases and J by 7 bases, with 15 bases between them. The CDR3 runs 13 residues. CDR3: CASSTKPGQEQYV. CDR3 bases: TGCGCCAGCAGCACAAAGCCGGGACAAGAGCAGTACGTC.

This clonotype was counted many times. The chain joins TRBV6-5 to TRBJ2-7; weak D call: TRBD2 (6 bases). The germline gives CDR1 MNHEY, CDR2 SVGAGI. V lost 0 bases and J 0 bases, leaving 15 bases between the germline ends. This CDR3 has 17 residues. For the CDR3, the DNA is TGTGCCAGCAGTTACTCGGGGGGAGGCTCGAGCTCCTACGAGCAGTACTTC. It codes for CASSYSGGGSSSYEQYF.

The V gene is TRBV15, the J gene TRBJ1-1, with 8 bases identical to TRBD1. After removal of 5 bases from V and 0 bases from J, the junction contained 2 bases not matched to a gene. Germline values: CDR1 LNHNV, CDR2 YYDKDF (reference sequence). The CDR3 contains 14 residues. CDR3 in DNA: TGTGCCACCAGCTACAGGGGGATGAACACTGAAGCTTTCTTT. It yields the protein CATSYRGMNTEAFF.

The rearrangement uses TRBV30 and TRBJ2-3, with D perhaps TRBD1 or TRBD2 (5 bases each). The CDR3 sequence is 11 residues long. Trimming took off 2 bases at V and 8 bases at J, with 8 bases between the two ends. The germline gives CDR1 GTSNPN, CDR2 SVGIG (reference sequence). As DNA, the CDR3 is TGTGCCTGGAGTAAGGGGACTACGCAGTATTTT. Protein sequence: CAWSKGTTQYF.

Only a few counts were recorded for this clonotype. The chain employs TRBV29-1 and TRBJ2-3; tentatively, D is TRBD2 (6 bases). CDR1 and CDR2 from the germline V gene are SQVTM and ANQGSEA. V was cut by 3 bases and J by 6 bases, with 10 bases left in between. There are 12 residues in the CDR3. CDR3 amino acids: CSVEDYQDTQYF. The CDR3 DNA is TGCAGCGTTGAGGACTATCAGGATACGCAGTATTTT.

This chain joins TRBV20-1 and TRBJ2-7; perhaps D is TRBD1 or TRBD2 (5 bases each). Germline V CDR1 and CDR2: DFQATT, SNEGSKA (reference sequence). V lost 3 bases and J lost 3, with 15 bases in between. This CDR3 region has 14 residues. CDR3 bases: TGCAGTGCTAGGCCACCGGGACGAGACTACGAGCAGTACTTC. This gives the protein CSARPPGRDYEQYF.

This clonotype was recorded a few times. The chain employs TRBV6-1 and TRBJ1-5; maybe TRBD1 (5 bases). The CDR3 has 13 amino acids. V was shortened by 5 bases and J by 3 bases, with 8 bases between the two germline ends. The V gene's germline CDR1 is MNHNS and CDR2 SASEGT. DNA for the CDR3: TGTGCCAGCAGTAAGGACAACAATCAGCCCCAGCATTTT. Its protein product is CASSKDNNQPQHF.

This clonotype was recorded many times. This rearrangement joins TRBV27 to TRBJ2-5; D unresolved. Germline assignment: CDR1 MNHEY and CDR2 SMNVEV (reference sequence). The CDR3 consists of 12 residues. Trimming shortened V by 3 bases and J by 9 bases, and 11 bases separated the two germline ends. The CDR3 nucleotides are TGTGCCAGCAGTTTTTTGGGCGGTTCCCAGTACTTC. Residues: CASSFLGGSQYF.

This clonotype appeared many times. This chain uses TRBV12-3 or TRBV12-4 with TRBJ1-4; D not certain. The CDR3 is 15 amino acids. The V gene lost 5 bases and the J gene lost 2 bases, with 12 bases spanning the gap. CDR3: CASSPGMYTNEKLFF. CDR3 sequence (DNA): TGTGCCAGCAGTCCAGGAATGTATACTAATGAAAAACTGTTTTTT.

This clonotype has a count of ten or more. One end of the junction varies from germline; a read error may be responsible. Here the CDR3 reads CASSLGPNNEQFF. CDR3 nucleotide sequence: TGTGCTAGCAGCTTAGGGCCCAACAATGAGCAGTTCTTC. This chain joins TRBV7-7 and TRBJ2-1; no clear D gene. The CDR3 runs 13 residues. CDR1 SSHAT and CDR2 FNYEAQ come from the germline V gene (reference sequence).

V is TRBV7-9 and J is TRBJ1-1; D remains ambiguous. CDR3 length equals 14 residues. Germline lookup yields CDR1 SEHNR and CDR2 FQNEAQ (reference sequence). V gave up 4 bases and J gave up 1 base, with 10 bases separating them. CDR3 loop: CASSYWGENTEAFF. The CDR3 nucleotides read TGTGCCAGCAGCTACTGGGGTGAGAACACTGAAGCTTTCTTT.

Only a few counts were recorded for this clonotype. The chain couples TRBV20-1 to TRBJ2-5, with TRBD2 matching 10 bases. CDR1 and CDR2 (germline): DFQATT, SNEGSKA (reference sequence). The CDR3 loop spans 17 amino acids. V was clipped by 0 bases and J by 4 bases; unmatched bases: 11. This chain's CDR3 is CSARDPRAGGPGETQYF. CDR3 in DNA: TGCAGTGCTAGAGATCCCAGAGCGGGGGGGCCGGGAGAGACCCAGTACTTC.

This clonotype was seen a few times. The V call is TRBV9, the J call TRBJ2-1; 7 bases are a match to TRBD1. Germline CDR1 reads SGDLS; CDR2 reads YYNGEE. The V segment lost 3 bases and the J segment 8 bases; nucleotides outside the gene matches: 17. The CDR3 length is 17 residues. CDR3 nucleotide sequence: TGTGCCAGCAGCGCGACCGGGACATTCAAGGGGGCGCATGAGCAGTTCTTC. This gives the protein CASSATGTFKGAHEQFF.

The chain carries TRBV30 and TRBJ1-1; D perhaps matches TRBD1 (6 bases). The CDR3 has 14 residues. V was pared by 2 bases and J by 2 bases, with 12 bases between. CDR1 and CDR2 (germline): GTSNPN, SVGIG (reference sequence). The CDR3 is CAWSFQGFNTEAFF. The CDR3 DNA is TGTGCCTGGAGTTTCCAGGGGTTTAACACTGAAGCTTTCTTT.

The rearrangement links TRBV6-2 or TRBV6-3 to TRBJ1-5; 9 nucleotides match TRBD1. CDR3 length: 15 residues. The germline gives CDR1 MNHEY, CDR2 SVGEGT. The trim removed 6 bases at V and 6 bases at J, leaving 9 bases unmatched. CDR3 loop: CASRSGTGHAQPQHF. CDR3 in DNA: TGTGCCAGCAGGTCGGGGACAGGGCACGCTCAGCCCCAGCATTTT.

For this clonotype: A clone one base away is much larger, so this may be a read error. The rearrangement joins TRBV9 to TRBJ2-2, with D perhaps assigned TRBD1 or TRBD2 (5 bases each). This CDR3 has 14 amino acids. Germline V gene sequence: CDR1 SGDLS, CDR2 YYNGEE. This chain's CDR3 is CAGSVGTVSGELFF. The CDR3 DNA is TGTGCCGGCAGCGTAGGGACCGTCTCCGGGGAGCTGTTTTTT. Variable domain in full (rest from reference TRBV9 and TRBJ2-2): DSGVTQTPKHLITATGQRVTLRCSPRSGDLSVYWYQQSLDQGLQFLIQYYNGEERAKGNILERFSAQQFPDLHSELNLSSLELGDSALYFCAGSVGTVSGELFFGEGSRLTVL.

This clonotype appeared a few times. This chain connects TRBV4-1 to TRBJ2-5; D gene uncertain. The germline V gene encodes CDR1 MGHRA and CDR2 YSYEKL. V gave up 1 base and J gave up 5 bases, with 14 bases separating them. CDR3 length equals 15 residues. The DNA of the CDR3 is TGCGCCAGCAGCCAAGCGGTTCAAGGGTGGGAGACCCAGTACTTC. Its protein is CASSQAVQGWETQYF.

This clonotype came up a few times. This chain's CDR3 is CSARDPRNTGELFF. The CDR3 region has the DNA TGCAGTGCTAGAGACCCCAGGAACACCGGGGAGCTGTTTTTT. This chain links TRBV20-1 with TRBJ2-2, with D uncertain. CDR1 and CDR2 from the germline V gene are DFQATT and SNEGSKA (reference sequence). This CDR3 comprises 14 residues. The germline V and J ends were trimmed by 0 bases and 1 base, with 6 bases remaining between them.

This clonotype was observed many times. The chain combines TRBV6-1 with TRBJ1-2; D is possibly TRBD1 (6 bases). Trimming cost V 4 bases and J 8 bases, with 14 bases left between them. The CDR3 is 13 amino acids. Germline-derived CDR1 and CDR2 are MNHNS and SASEGT. Written as DNA, the CDR3 is TGTGCCAGCAGTGGCGGACAGAGATCGGGCTACACCTTC. Protein: CASSGGQRSGYTF.

This clonotype was picked up a small number of times. CDR3 bases: TGCGCCAGCAGCGGAAGGGACTACCCAAACAACAATGAGCAGTTCTTC. As protein: CASSGRDYPNNNEQFF. The V and J genes are TRBV5-1 and TRBJ2-1, with TRBD2 matching over 7 bases. The CDR3 consists of 16 residues. V gave up 4 bases and J gave up 5 bases; unmatched junction bases: 12. Germline V CDR1 and CDR2: SGHRS, YFSETQ. Supplemented by reference TRBV5-1 and TRBJ2-1, the full variable domain reads KAGVTQTPRYLIKTRGQQVTLSCSPISGHRSVSWYQQTPGQGLQFLFEYFSETQRNKGNFPGRFSGRQFSNSRSEMNVSTLELGDSALYLCASSGRDYPNNNEQFFGPGTRLTVL.